This is a list of T cell receptor beta chains from one sample in a study of control samples from healthy donors and cancer patients. The protocol was immunoSEQ multiplex PCR, while the TCRdb copy is restricted to in-frame clones and leaves out a portion. Among 96,000 or so clones listed, approximately 93% were seen once. Sequencing input: blood. The source of these receptors is a man between 18 and 29 years old in good health. The CDR3 runs from the conserved cysteine through the conserved F or W. A D gene is named only where the DNA matches it firmly. Clone size is given for some rows only: seen once, a few or many times, or a class if the clone is expanded.

V gene: TRBV6-2/TRBV6-3
J gene: TRBJ1-2
CDR3 length: 16
clone size: NA
D gene: NA
CDR3 protein: CASSWARGGPDYGYTF
CDR3 DNA: TGTGCCAGCAGTTGGGCCCGCGGGGGACCGGACTATGGCTACACCTTC

V gene: TRBV7-9
J gene: TRBJ1-4
CDR3 length: 16
clone size: NA
D gene: NA
CDR3 protein: CASSHPRGRENEKLFF
CDR3 DNA: TGTGCCAGCAGCCACCCTAGGGGCAGGGAGAATGAAAAACTGTTTTTT

V gene: TRBV7-2
J gene: TRBJ2-3
CDR3 length: 15
clone size: once
D gene: TRBD2
CDR3 protein: CASSWTSGPTDTQYF
CDR3 DNA: TGTGCCAGCAGCTGGACTAGCGGGCCCACAGATACGCAGTATTTT

V gene: TRBV19
J gene: TRBJ2-2
CDR3 length: 14
clone size: NA
D gene: TRBD2
CDR3 protein: CASSIGLAVGELFF
CDR3 DNA: TGTGCCAGTAGTATAGGACTAGCGGTCGGGGAGCTGTTTTTT

V gene: TRBV30
J gene: TRBJ1-3
CDR3 length: 14
clone size: NA
D gene: NA
CDR3 protein: CAWSAGGTGNTIYF
CDR3 DNA: TGTGCCTGGAGTGCCGGGGGTACTGGAAACACCATATATTTT

V gene: TRBV3-1/TRBV3-2
J gene: TRBJ1-6
CDR3 length: 14
clone size: NA
D gene: NA
CDR3 protein: CASSPKADNSPLHF
CDR3 DNA: TGTGCCAGCAGCCCCAAAGCGGACAATTCACCCCTCCACTTT

V gene: TRBV10-3
J gene: TRBJ1-4
CDR3 length: 13
clone size: NA
D gene: NA
CDR3 protein: CAISGRGGEKLFF
CDR3 DNA: TGTGCCATCAGTGGGCGCGGGGGGGAAAAACTGTTTTTT

V gene: TRBV11-2
J gene: TRBJ2-3
CDR3 length: 15
clone size: NA
D gene: NA
CDR3 protein: CASSARDGPTDTQYF
CDR3 DNA: TGTGCCAGCAGCGCCAGGGACGGCCCCACAGATACGCAGTATTTT

V gene: TRBV27
J gene: TRBJ1-5
CDR3 length: 16
clone size: NA
D gene: TRBD1
CDR3 protein: CASSLRQGARNQPQHF
CDR3 DNA: TGTGCCAGCAGCCTACGGCAGGGGGCAAGGAATCAGCCCCAGCATTTT

V gene: TRBV6-6
J gene: TRBJ1-5
CDR3 length: 14
clone size: NA
D gene: NA
CDR3 protein: CASSYSNSNQPQHF
CDR3 DNA: TGTGCCAGCAGTTACTCGAATAGCAATCAGCCCCAGCATTTT

V gene: TRBV6-1
J gene: TRBJ2-3
CDR3 length: 16
clone size: NA
D gene: NA
CDR3 protein: CASSGSDVKNTDTQYF
CDR3 DNA: TGTGCCAGCAGTGGGTCGGACGTAAAAAACACAGATACGCAGTATTTT

V gene: TRBV5-1
J gene: TRBJ1-3
CDR3 length: 16
clone size: once
D gene: TRBD1
CDR3 protein: CASSSGDSHSGNTIYF
CDR3 DNA: TGCGCCAGCAGCAGTGGGGACAGCCACTCTGGAAACACCATATATTTT

V gene: TRBV2
J gene: TRBJ1-2
CDR3 length: 13
clone size: NA
D gene: NA
CDR3 protein: CASSEALNYGYTF
CDR3 DNA: TGTGCCAGCAGCGAAGCCTTAAACTATGGCTACACCTTC

V gene: TRBV6-6
J gene: TRBJ2-7
CDR3 length: 12
clone size: NA
D gene: NA
CDR3 protein: CASRSGSYEQYF
CDR3 DNA: TGTGCCAGCAGATCCGGCTCCTACGAGCAGTACTTC

V gene: TRBV9
J gene: TRBJ1-1
CDR3 length: 13
clone size: NA
D gene: TRBD1
CDR3 protein: CASSPGGRTEAFF
CDR3 DNA: TGTGCCAGCAGCCCAGGGGGTCGGACTGAAGCTTTCTTT

V gene: TRBV7-9
J gene: TRBJ1-2
CDR3 length: 14
clone size: NA
D gene: NA
CDR3 protein: CASSLTPDAYGYTF
CDR3 DNA: TGTGCCAGCAGCCTTACCCCGGACGCCTATGGCTACACCTTC

V gene: TRBV29-1
J gene: TRBJ1-2
CDR3 length: 12
clone size: NA
D gene: NA
CDR3 protein: CSVEQQSDGYTF
CDR3 DNA: TGCAGCGTTGAACAACAGTCCGATGGCTACACCTTC

V gene: TRBV12-3/TRBV12-4
J gene: TRBJ1-2
CDR3 length: 13
clone size: NA
D gene: NA
CDR3 protein: CASSFLDNYGYTF
CDR3 DNA: TGTGCCAGCAGTTTCCTAGACAACTATGGCTACACCTTC

V gene: TRBV9
J gene: TRBJ2-7
CDR3 length: 16
clone size: once
D gene: NA
CDR3 protein: CASSVGDFGPRREQYF
CDR3 DNA: TGTGCCAGCAGCGTAGGGGATTTTGGGCCCCGGAGGGAGCAGTACTTC

V gene: TRBV5-1
J gene: TRBJ1-6
CDR3 length: 16
clone size: NA
D gene: TRBD1
CDR3 protein: CASSLFGQAGNSPLHF
CDR3 DNA: TGCGCCAGCAGCTTGTTTGGACAGGCGGGGAATTCACCCCTCCACTTT

V gene: TRBV5-6
J gene: TRBJ1-5
CDR3 length: 17
clone size: NA
D gene: TRBD1
CDR3 protein: CASSRGQGPYSNQPQHF
CDR3 DNA: TGTGCCAGCAGCCGGGGACAGGGCCCTTATAGCAATCAGCCCCAGCATTTT

V gene: TRBV30
J gene: TRBJ1-2
CDR3 length: 14
clone size: NA
D gene: NA
CDR3 protein: CAWSTGFLDYGYTF
CDR3 DNA: TGTGCCTGGAGCACAGGGTTTTTGGACTATGGCTACACCTTC

V gene: TRBV9
J gene: TRBJ1-2
CDR3 length: 16
clone size: NA
D gene: TRBD1
CDR3 protein: CASSDNRDRGLRGYTF
CDR3 DNA: TGTGCCAGCAGCGACAACCGGGACAGGGGGCTTCGTGGCTACACCTTC

V gene: TRBV11-1
J gene: TRBJ2-1
CDR3 length: 13
clone size: NA
D gene: NA
CDR3 protein: CASSMRQVGEQFF
CDR3 DNA: TGTGCCAGCAGCATGAGGCAGGTCGGTGAGCAGTTCTTC

V gene: TRBV2
J gene: TRBJ2-7
CDR3 length: 17
clone size: NA
D gene: NA
CDR3 protein: CAISAPDSRGPHYEQYF
CDR3 DNA: TGTGCCATATCGGCCCCGGACTCTAGGGGCCCCCACTACGAGCAGTACTTC

V gene: TRBV10-3
J gene: TRBJ2-3
CDR3 length: 16
clone size: NA
D gene: NA
CDR3 protein: CAISESFLASTDTQYF
CDR3 DNA: TGTGCCATCAGTGAGTCGTTTTTGGCTAGCACAGATACGCAGTATTTT

V gene: TRBV5-4
J gene: TRBJ1-5
CDR3 length: 14
clone size: NA
D gene: NA
CDR3 protein: CASSTDSSNQPQHF
CDR3 DNA: TGTGCCAGCAGCACGGACAGTAGCAATCAGCCCCAGCATTTT

V gene: TRBV21-1
J gene: TRBJ2-1
CDR3 length: 20
clone size: NA
D gene: NA
CDR3 protein: CASLYYRGLVAGGFRNEQFF
CDR3 DNA: TGTGCCAGCCTTTATTACAGGGGGTTGGTAGCGGGAGGGTTTAGGAATGAGCAGTTCTTC

V gene: TRBV15
J gene: TRBJ2-5
CDR3 length: 15
clone size: NA
D gene: NA
CDR3 protein: CATSRDVGGRETQYF
CDR3 DNA: TGTGCCACCAGCAGAGATGTGGGAGGTCGCGAGACCCAGTACTTC

V gene: TRBV10-1
J gene: TRBJ1-2
CDR3 length: 15
clone size: NA
D gene: TRBD1
CDR3 protein: CASSAERQGRRGYTF
CDR3 DNA: TGCGCCAGCAGTGCCGAACGACAGGGCCGTAGGGGCTACACCTTC

V gene: TRBV9
J gene: TRBJ1-1
CDR3 length: 13
clone size: few
D gene: NA
CDR3 protein: CASSPRWDTEAFF
CDR3 DNA: TGTGCCAGCAGCCCCCGATGGGACACTGAAGCTTTCTTT

V gene: TRBV7-9
J gene: TRBJ2-1
CDR3 length: 17
clone size: NA
D gene: TRBD1
CDR3 protein: CASSSRLETGGVNEQFF
CDR3 DNA: TGTGCCAGCAGCTCCCGACTGGAGACAGGGGGTGTCAATGAGCAGTTCTTC

V gene: TRBV2
J gene: TRBJ1-1
CDR3 length: 15
clone size: NA
D gene: TRBD1
CDR3 protein: CASSEPGQANTEAFF
CDR3 DNA: TGTGCCAGCAGTGAGCCGGGACAGGCGAACACTGAAGCTTTCTTT

V gene: TRBV5-4
J gene: TRBJ2-6
CDR3 length: 15
clone size: NA
D gene: NA
CDR3 protein: CASSLLTAGANVLTF
CDR3 DNA: TGTGCCAGCAGCTTGCTGACGGCTGGGGCCAACGTCCTGACTTTC

V gene: TRBV19
J gene: TRBJ2-7
CDR3 length: 14
clone size: NA
D gene: TRBD2
CDR3 protein: CASSAARGDDEQYF
CDR3 DNA: TGTGCCAGTAGTGCCGCGCGGGGGGACGATGAGCAGTACTTC

V gene: TRBV10-3
J gene: TRBJ1-2
CDR3 length: 14
clone size: NA
D gene: NA
CDR3 protein: CAISEVDRGGGYTF
CDR3 DNA: TGTGCCATCAGTGAGGTAGACAGAGGGGGAGGCTACACCTTC

V gene: TRBV19
J gene: TRBJ1-2
CDR3 length: 15
clone size: NA
D gene: NA
CDR3 protein: CASSIPPLRDYGYTF
CDR3 DNA: TGTGCCAGTAGTATACCACCTCTCAGGGACTATGGCTACACCTTC

V gene: TRBV4-1
J gene: TRBJ1-5
CDR3 length: 16
clone size: NA
D gene: NA
CDR3 protein: CASSQAGLRGNQPQHF
CDR3 DNA: TGCGCCAGCAGCCAAGCAGGACTTAGAGGGAATCAGCCCCAGCATTTT

V gene: TRBV19
J gene: TRBJ1-1
CDR3 length: 15
clone size: once
D gene: TRBD1
CDR3 protein: CASTKSGQGPTEAFF
CDR3 DNA: TGTGCCAGTACCAAATCGGGACAGGGCCCCACTGAAGCTTTCTTT

V gene: TRBV30
J gene: TRBJ1-1
CDR3 length: 17
clone size: NA
D gene: TRBD1
CDR3 protein: CAWNSHGTGFLYAEAFF
CDR3 DNA: TGTGCCTGGAATTCCCACGGGACAGGGTTCTTATACGCTGAAGCTTTCTTT

V gene: TRBV9
J gene: TRBJ2-7
CDR3 length: 16
clone size: NA
D gene: TRBD2
CDR3 protein: CASSVTSGSYIDEQYF
CDR3 DNA: TGTGCCAGCAGCGTCACTAGCGGGAGTTATATCGACGAGCAGTACTTC

V gene: TRBV4-3
J gene: TRBJ2-2
CDR3 length: 15
clone size: NA
D gene: TRBD2
CDR3 protein: CASSQTSGRTGELFF
CDR3 DNA: TGCGCCAGCAGCCAAACTAGCGGGAGAACCGGGGAGCTGTTTTTT

V gene: TRBV6-5
J gene: TRBJ1-2
CDR3 length: 13
clone size: few
D gene: NA
CDR3 protein: CASSYEGNYGYTF
CDR3 DNA: TGTGCCAGCAGTTATGAGGGTAACTATGGCTACACCTTC

V gene: TRBV19
J gene: TRBJ1-5
CDR3 length: 14
clone size: NA
D gene: TRBD1
CDR3 protein: CASSRDRVGQPQHF
CDR3 DNA: TGTGCCAGTAGTAGGGACAGGGTCGGTCAGCCCCAGCATTTT

V gene: TRBV5-1
J gene: TRBJ2-1
CDR3 length: 14
clone size: NA
D gene: NA
CDR3 protein: CASSLALIPNEQFF
CDR3 DNA: TGCGCCAGCAGCTTGGCCTTGATACCCAATGAGCAGTTCTTC

V gene: TRBV29-1
J gene: TRBJ2-4
CDR3 length: 13
clone size: NA
D gene: NA
CDR3 protein: CSVKGIAKNIQYF
CDR3 DNA: TGCAGCGTAAAAGGGATAGCCAAAAACATTCAGTACTTC

V gene: TRBV30
J gene: TRBJ2-5
CDR3 length: 14
clone size: once
D gene: TRBD1
CDR3 protein: CASLGTGDLVTQYF
CDR3 DNA: TGTGCCTCCCTCGGGACAGGGGACTTGGTGACCCAGTACTTC

V gene: TRBV4-1
J gene: TRBJ1-2
CDR3 length: 16
clone size: NA
D gene: NA
CDR3 protein: CASSQVPVADPRGYTF
CDR3 DNA: TGCGCCAGCAGCCAAGTCCCGGTTGCGGATCCTCGGGGCTACACCTTC

V gene: TRBV5-6
J gene: TRBJ1-1
CDR3 length: 14
clone size: NA
D gene: NA
CDR3 protein: CASSLDTLNTEAFF
CDR3 DNA: TGTGCCAGCAGCTTGGACACCCTGAACACTGAAGCTTTCTTT

V gene: TRBV9
J gene: TRBJ2-3
CDR3 length: 15
clone size: NA
D gene: NA
CDR3 protein: CASSVEGESTDTQYF
CDR3 DNA: TGTGCCAGCAGCGTAGAGGGAGAAAGCACAGATACGCAGTATTTT

V gene: TRBV19
J gene: TRBJ1-1
CDR3 length: 13
clone size: NA
D gene: NA
CDR3 protein: CASNPGMNTEAFF
CDR3 DNA: TGTGCCAGTAATCCGGGGATGAACACTGAAGCTTTCTTT

V gene: TRBV7-9
J gene: TRBJ2-7
CDR3 length: 16
clone size: NA
D gene: TRBD1
CDR3 protein: CASSLALDRGRGEQYF
CDR3 DNA: TGTGCCAGCAGCTTAGCTTTGGACAGGGGACGGGGCGAGCAGTACTTC

V gene: TRBV6-2/TRBV6-3
J gene: TRBJ1-2
CDR3 length: 11
clone size: NA
D gene: NA
CDR3 protein: CASSSPHGYTF
CDR3 DNA: TGTGCCAGCAGCTCCCCGCATGGCTACACCTTC

V gene: TRBV27
J gene: TRBJ1-6
CDR3 length: 16
clone size: NA
D gene: NA
CDR3 protein: CASSPELSSYNSPLHF
CDR3 DNA: TGTGCCAGCAGTCCAGAGCTGAGCTCCTATAATTCACCCCTCCACTTT

V gene: TRBV2
J gene: TRBJ2-7
CDR3 length: 15
clone size: NA
D gene: NA
CDR3 protein: CASTVDRDTVGEQYF
CDR3 DNA: TGTGCCAGCACCGTAGACCGGGACACAGTGGGGGAGCAGTACTTC

V gene: TRBV5-6
J gene: TRBJ2-5
CDR3 length: 17
clone size: few
D gene: NA
CDR3 protein: CASSLDAGWANQETQYF
CDR3 DNA: TGTGCCAGCAGCTTGGACGCGGGGTGGGCCAACCAAGAGACCCAGTACTTC

V gene: TRBV3-1/TRBV3-2
J gene: TRBJ1-6
CDR3 length: 15
clone size: NA
D gene: NA
CDR3 protein: CASSQATGSASPLHF
CDR3 DNA: TGTGCCAGCAGCCAAGCAACAGGGAGCGCTTCACCCCTCCACTTT

V gene: TRBV29-1
J gene: TRBJ1-2
CDR3 length: 12
clone size: once
D gene: NA
CDR3 protein: CSVLDSNYGYTF
CDR3 DNA: TGCAGCGTTTTGGACAGCAACTATGGCTACACCTTC

V gene: TRBV5-1
J gene: TRBJ1-3
CDR3 length: 13
clone size: NA
D gene: TRBD1
CDR3 protein: CARLGQGRNTIYF
CDR3 DNA: TGCGCCAGGTTGGGACAGGGGAGAAACACCATATATTTT

V gene: TRBV19
J gene: TRBJ1-4
CDR3 length: 14
clone size: few
D gene: NA
CDR3 protein: CASSPRDANEKLFF
CDR3 DNA: TGTGCCAGTAGTCCCAGGGATGCTAATGAAAAACTGTTTTTT